This T cell receptor (beta chain) appears in the sequencing data of a study of blood T cell repertoires in COVID-19. Whole-study context: The United States, Italy and Spain provided the acute and convalescent COVID-19 samples. In each case, the material was cDNA or gDNA derived from T cells, B-cell-depleted T cells, or PBMCs.

This CDR3 has 15 residues. V lost 4 bases and J lost 1, with 14 bases in between. From germline, CDR1 is MNHEY and CDR2 SMNVEV (reference sequence). In the authors' methods: Nucleated cell number was recorded as an estimate derived from reference gene primer amplification. Profiling relied on immunoSEQ multiplex PCR, and the TCRdb table lists in-frame clones only, not all of them. V, J and clone size are taken as reported in that table, and D and trimming were inferred from the DNA itself. The profile shows over 250,000 clones, roughly nine tenths of them singletons. This receptor was taken from a man aged 55 to 69 who had recovered from COVID-19. The sample comprised peripheral blood. This chain connects TRBV27 to TRBJ2-7, with D perhaps TRBD2 (7 bases). CDR3 in DNA: TGTGCCAGCAGTTGGGGTCGGGGGGCTTCCTACGAGCAGTACTTC. Translating gives CASSWGRGASYEQYF.